Each of the 2 T cell receptor beta chains below was sequenced from the same sample in a study of blood T cell repertoires in COVID-19. Assay used: immunoSEQ multiplex PCR; TCRdb lists only in-frame clones, some missing. The sample records about 150,000 clones, roughly 84% being singletons. Sequencing was performed on peripheral blood. These receptors came from a man aged 18 to 29 with active or convalescent COVID-19.

The chain employs TRBV7-6 and TRBJ1-1, with 7 bases fitting TRBD1. Germline V gene data show CDR1 as SGHVS and CDR2 as FNYEAQ. Trimming cost V 1 base and J 1 base; bases outside gene matches: 9. This CDR3 comprises 17 residues. This chain's CDR3 is CASSLEAGGFRNTEAFF. The CDR3 nucleotides read TGTGCCAGCAGCTTAGAGGCAGGGGGGTTTCGGAACACTGAAGCTTTCTTT.

The rearrangement uses TRBV7-2 and TRBJ1-1, with TRBD1 matching 7 bases. CDR3 length equals 13 residues. J gave up 7 bases and V 5 bases, and 7 bases lay outside the gene matches. The germline V gene encodes CDR1 SGHTA and CDR2 FQGNSA. The CDR3 reads CASSRTGWGEAFF. The DNA for the CDR3 is TGTGCCAGCAGCAGGACAGGTTGGGGTGAAGCTTTCTTT.